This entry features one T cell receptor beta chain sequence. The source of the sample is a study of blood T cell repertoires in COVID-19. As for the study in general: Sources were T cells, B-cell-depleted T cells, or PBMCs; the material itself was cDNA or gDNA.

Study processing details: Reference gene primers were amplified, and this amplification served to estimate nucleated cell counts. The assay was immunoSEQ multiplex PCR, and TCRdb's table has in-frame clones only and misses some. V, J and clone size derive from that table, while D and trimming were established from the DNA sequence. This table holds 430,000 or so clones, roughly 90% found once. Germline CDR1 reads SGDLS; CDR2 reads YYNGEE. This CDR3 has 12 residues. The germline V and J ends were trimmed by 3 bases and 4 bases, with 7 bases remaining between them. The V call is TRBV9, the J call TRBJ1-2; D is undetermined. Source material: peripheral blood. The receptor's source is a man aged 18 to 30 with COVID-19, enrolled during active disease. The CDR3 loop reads CASSDSSYGYTF. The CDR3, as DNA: TGTGCCAGCAGCGACAGCAGCTATGGCTACACCTTC.